One T cell receptor beta chain is described in this entry. Antigen: not known. The sample originates from a study of T cell responses to AZD1222 COVID-19 vaccine. Findings of the study overall: There were repertoire samples only from the period after the peak T cell response.

The CDR3 has 15 amino acids. Germline CDR1 is GTSNPN and CDR2 is SVGIG (reference sequence). The V end lost 0 bases, the J end lost 3 bases, and 12 bases lay between the germline ends. TCRdb's table, derived via immunoSEQ multiplex PCR, lists solely in-frame clones and lacks some. The sample contains approximately 89,000 clones, 90% of which appear only once. The rearrangement uses TRBV30 and TRBJ1-5; perhaps TRBD1 as D (6 bases). The origin of this receptor is an adult who received the AZD1222 COVID-19 vaccine. Sequencing was performed on peripheral blood, taken 28 days after the second AZD1222 dose. The CDR3 loop is CAWSVRGANNQPQHF. As DNA, the CDR3 is TGTGCCTGGAGTGTACGGGGGGCGAACAATCAGCCCCAGCATTTT.